This T cell receptor beta chain emerged from a study of human T cells and chemical hapten exposure. Study-wide background: Variability of per-sample TCR yields stemmed mainly from small differences in pooled library volume.

Between the trimmed V and J ends, which lost 4 bases and 1 base, there was a span of 10 bases. CDR3 length: 14 residues. Per the germline V gene, CDR1 is MNHEY and CDR2 is SMNVEV (reference sequence). Before extraction, the whole blood was not fractionated, and total RNA was taken from it. Overall study findings and caveats: No alteration of TCRs above 1 in 1000 frequency was seen with DPC sensitization.

Individual cDNA molecules (in the library) carried attached unique molecular identifiers. TCRdb re-called the reads with MiXCR, one entry per CDR3 protein. The table includes 120,000 or so distinct CDR3 sequences, over 7.5% detected once. This clonotype turned up a few times. Its specificity is not known. The sequence derives from a human donor in good health. Some clones in this sample may be carry-over from other donors' samples. The chain uses TRBV27 and TRBJ1-1; D unresolved. Sequencing was performed on whole blood. DNA of the CDR3: TGTGCCAGCAGTTCATGGACGCCGAACACTGAAGCTTTCTTT. Protein product: CASSSWTPNTEAFF.